This T cell receptor beta chain was recorded in a study of cytomegalovirus exposure and HLA in healthy donors. Researchers ran the PCR with 60 Vbeta and 13 Jbeta primers. Original handling: It was a later analysis that counted around 85 million unique TCR beta chains, of which some 12 million were shared. Assay used: immunoSEQ multiplex PCR; TCRdb lists only in-frame clones, some missing. That table is the source of V, J and clone size, and D and trimming were worked out from the DNA. The sample holds fewer than 150,000 clones, roughly three quarters seen once. Comment on this clone: The antigen remains undetermined.

The study, taken as a whole, reports: Later analysis demonstrated an association between a missense DCLRE1C variant and TCR beta V- and J-gene trimming. In a later analysis, common viral pathogens appeared linked to several of the most significant clusters.

The receptor's source is a man under 40 in good health and CMV-seronegative. The sequenced material came from PBMCs.

CDR3 sequence: CASSIWDRDTDTQYF. In nucleotides, the CDR3 is TGTGCCAGCAGCATCTGGGACAGGGACACAGATACGCAGTATTTT. The J gene is TRBJ2-3, the V gene TRBV5-6; 9 bases agree with TRBD1. Germline CDR1 reads SGHDT; CDR2 reads YYEEEE. With V trimmed by 4 bases and J by 2 bases, 5 bases remained unmatched. There are 15 residues in the CDR3.